Listed here is a single TCR beta chain. After 5'RACE with constant-segment primers, TCR alpha and TCR beta cDNA libraries carrying sample barcodes and UMIs were obtained. TCRdb reanalysed the 5' RACE reads using MiXCR and keeps one entry per CDR3 protein. The sample yields 470,000 or so distinct CDR3 sequences, 15% to 20% seen once. The record originates from a study of T-cell memory formation after mild COVID-19. V was clipped by 5 bases and J by 1 base; unmatched bases: 5. CDR3 length: 16 amino acids. The sequence was obtained from an adult woman who had mild COVID-19 (a few samples of this study predate the infection). Cell type and time point are not known. The chain couples TRBV12-3 or TRBV12-4 to TRBJ2-1, with 10 bases identical to TRBD2. The sequenced sample was PBMCs or a T cell subset sorted from them (not recorded which). CDR3 in amino acids: CASSQSGGDSYNEQFF. CDR3 sequence (DNA): TGTGCCAGCAGTCAGAGCGGGGGGGATTCCTACAATGAGCAGTTCTTC.